A single sample gave rise to the 19 T cell receptor beta chains below, sequenced in a study of siplizumab effects on memory and regulatory T cells. Profiled with immunoSEQ multiplex PCR; TCRdb holds only in-frame clones, not every one. The table shows under 110,000 clones, with about nine tenths occurring only once. Input material: non-Treg CD4+ T cells sorted from blood. All receptors come from a human donor in good health.

V is TRBV20-1 and J is TRBJ1-2; D gene unclear. Germline CDR1 DFQATT, CDR2 SNEGSKA (reference sequence). V lost 5 bases and J 6 bases, leaving 10 bases between the germline ends. This CDR3 is 11 amino acids long. The CDR3 sequence is CSAGPVDGYTF. The DNA for the CDR3 is TGCAGTGCTGGACCGGTGGATGGCTACACCTTC.

The genes are TRBV5-8 and TRBJ2-1; TRBD1 matches 7 bases. V was pared by 4 bases and J by 4 bases, with 8 bases of the junction left unmatched. The CDR3 extends over 15 amino acids. The V gene's germline CDR1 is SGHTS and CDR2 YDEGEE. Here the CDR3 reads CASSVVDRDYNEQFF. The DNA for the CDR3 is TGTGCCAGCAGCGTCGTTGACAGGGATTACAATGAGCAGTTCTTC.

The rearrangement joins TRBV5-1 to TRBJ2-2; no definite D call. This CDR3 spans 14 amino acids. The germline V gene encodes CDR1 SGHRS and CDR2 YFSETQ. Trimming shortened V by 4 bases and J by 0 bases, and 7 bases separated the two germline ends. The CDR3 DNA follows: TGCGCCAGCAGCCCCTCAACGAACACCGGGGAGCTGTTTTTT. Translated: CASSPSTNTGELFF.

V usage is TRBV5-1 and J usage is TRBJ2-5; the D gene is possibly TRBD2 (5 bases). Trimming pared 2 bases from V and 5 bases from J, leaving 10 bases between. CDR1 SGHRS and CDR2 YFSETQ come from the germline V gene. The CDR3 has 13 amino acids. The CDR3 DNA reads as TGCGCCAGCAGCTTTCGTCGCGGGGAGACCCAGTACTTC. This sequence encodes CASSFRRGETQYF.

This clone was counted only a few times. This chain connects TRBV30 to TRBJ1-1; 7 positions match TRBD1. V was clipped by 5 bases and J by 0 bases; unmatched bases: 3. Germline V CDR1 and CDR2: GTSNPN, SVGIG (reference sequence). The CDR3 consists of 13 residues. As DNA, the CDR3 is TGTGCCTGGCGGGACAGCCTGAACACTGAAGCTTTCTTT. This translates into CAWRDSLNTEAFF.

V is TRBV18 and J is TRBJ2-1; 9 positions match TRBD2. The CDR3 is made up of 18 amino acids. Germline V lookup: CDR1 KGHSH, CDR2 LQKENI. Trimming cost V 1 base and J 2 bases; bases outside gene matches: 9. The chain's CDR3 is CASSPLPTGGRAYNEQFF. DNA of the CDR3: TGTGCCAGCTCACCACTACCCACCGGCGGGAGGGCCTACAATGAGCAGTTCTTC.

This clone was counted between two and nine times. The chain joins TRBV6-5 to TRBJ1-1; no reliable D call. The CDR3 consists of 12 residues. The V gene lost 10 bases and the J gene lost 1 base, with 10 bases spanning the gap. CDR1 is MNHEY and CDR2 is SVGAGI in the germline V gene. This CDR3 reads CATHRSNTEAFF. CDR3 bases: TGTGCCACTCACAGATCGAACACTGAAGCTTTCTTT.

Comments on this clone: The sample holds other DNA sequences that translate to the same CDR3. J is TRBJ1-3 and V is TRBV7-2, with D uncertain. The germline V and J ends were trimmed by 5 bases and 2 bases, with 4 bases remaining between them. Germline CDR1 is SGHTA and CDR2 is FQGNSA. The CDR3 has 12 amino acids. The CDR3 here is CASSQPGNTIYF. DNA for the CDR3: TGTGCCAGCAGCCAACCTGGAAACACCATATATTTT.

V usage is TRBV11-3 and J usage is TRBJ2-3; D may be TRBD1 (5 bases). Germline lookup yields CDR1 SGHNT and CDR2 YENEEA. V was trimmed by 7 bases and J by 1 base, leaving 12 bases between them. There are 14 residues in the CDR3. DNA for the CDR3: TGTGCCAGCACCCAGGGAAGAGGCACAGATACGCAGTATTTT. Translating gives CASTQGRGTDTQYF.

V gene TRBV19 combines with J gene TRBJ1-2; D possibly corresponds to TRBD1 (6 bases). With 6 bases removed from V and 4 bases from J, the gap between germline ends came to 15 bases. The CDR3 is 14 residues long. Germline CDR1 and CDR2: LNHDA and SQIVND (reference sequence). The CDR3 bases are TGTGCCAGTAGCGACACAGGGCATGGCTATGGCTACACCTTC. Its protein is CASSDTGHGYGYTF.

The V and J genes are TRBV11-3 and TRBJ2-1; D may be TRBD2 (6 bases). CDR1 SGHNT and CDR2 YENEEA come from the germline V gene. The V end was cut by 0 bases, the J end by 1 base, with 7 bases between. This CDR3 comprises 15 residues. DNA for the CDR3: TGTGCCAGCAGCTTAGATGGGGGGTCCTACAATGAGCAGTTCTTC. Translation: CASSLDGGSYNEQFF. The full variable domain, rest sourced from reference TRBV11-3 and TRBJ2-1, is EAGVVQSPRYKIIEKKQPVAFWCNPISGHNTLYWYLQNLGQGPELLIRYENEEAVDDSQLPKDRFSAERLKGVDSTLKIQPAELGDSAVYLCASSLDGGSYNEQFFGPGTRLTVL.

The chain has TRBV10-3 and TRBJ2-3; D unclear. Between the trimmed V and J ends, which lost 3 bases and 6 bases, there was a span of 10 bases. Per germline, CDR1 ENHRY and CDR2 SYGVKD. CDR3 size: 13 residues. The CDR3 here is CAISDGGKDTQYF. The CDR3 DNA follows: TGTGCCATCAGTGACGGCGGTAAGGATACGCAGTATTTT.

This rearrangement joins TRBV30 to TRBJ1-4; 7 nucleotides match TRBD1. CDR3 size: 16 residues. Germline CDR1 is GTSNPN and CDR2 is SVGIG (reference sequence). J was trimmed by 2 bases and V by 3 bases; bases with no gene match: 9. CDR3 nucleotide sequence: TGTGCCTGGAGCGCGGGGGCACAGGGGACTAATGAAAAACTGTTTTTT. Protein product: CAWSAGAQGTNEKLFF.

The genes are TRBV28 and TRBJ2-1; D possibly corresponds to TRBD1 (6 bases). This CDR3 region has 14 residues. Germline values: CDR1 MDHEN, CDR2 SYDVKM. V lost 2 bases and J 6 bases, leaving 11 bases between the germline ends. CDR3 DNA: TGTGCCAGCAGTTTACCCGGACAGATCAATGAGCAGTTCTTC. It yields the protein CASSLPGQINEQFF. The full variable domain, completed using reference TRBV28 and TRBJ2-1, is DVKVTQSSRYLVKRTGEKVFLECVQDMDHENMFWYRQDPGLGLRLIYFSYDVKMKEKGDIPEGYSVSREKKERFSLILESASTNQTSMYLCASSLPGQINEQFFGPGTRLTVL.

The chain joins TRBV6-5 to TRBJ1-2; a possible D gene is TRBD1 (6 bases). The germline V gene has CDR1 MNHEY and CDR2 SVGAGI. The ends were cut back, 4 bases at V and 0 bases at J, with 15 bases in the middle. The CDR3 covers 16 residues. The CDR3 nucleotides read TGTGCCAGCAGTTCAGAGAGGGGACATACTAACTATGGCTACACCTTC. It codes for CASSSERGHTNYGYTF.

The chain couples TRBV15 to TRBJ1-2, with D perhaps matching TRBD1 (5 bases). CDR3 size: 15 residues. Germline-derived CDR1 and CDR2 are LNHNV and YYDKDF (reference sequence). Trimming left V 4 bases short and J 6 bases short, with 18 bases between. The chain's CDR3 is CATSNKGLLVHGYTF. Written as DNA, the CDR3 is TGTGCCACCAGCAATAAGGGACTCCTCGTCCATGGCTACACCTTC.

This chain uses TRBV6-1 with TRBJ1-1; the D gene is possibly TRBD1 (5 bases). The CDR3 covers 16 residues. Germline CDR1 reads MNHNS; CDR2 reads SASEGT. V was trimmed by 2 bases and J by 5 bases, leaving 18 bases between them. DNA for the CDR3: TGTGCCAGCAGTGAACCTGGACAAGTTTGGCGGACTGAAGCTTTCTTT. Translation gives CASSEPGQVWRTEAFF.

The chain links TRBV7-2 to TRBJ1-2; possible D gene TRBD1, 5 bases. Germline CDR1 reads SGHTA; CDR2 reads FQGNSA. V lost 4 bases and J 4 bases, leaving 7 bases between the germline ends. The CDR3 totals 12 residues. CDR3 sequence: CASSSQGYGYTF. The CDR3 DNA reads as TGTGCCAGCAGCTCTCAGGGCTATGGCTACACCTTC.

This clone was counted only a few times. Mismatch with germline at one junction end may stem from a read error. The gene calls are TRBV7-7 and TRBJ2-2; TRBD2 might be the D (5 bases). This CDR3 comprises 15 residues. CDR1 and CDR2 from the germline V gene are SSHAT and FNYEAQ (reference sequence). The CDR3 region has the DNA TGTGCTAGCAGCTTAGTCGAGGGGAACACCGGGGAGCTGTTTTTT. Amino acids: CASSLVEGNTGELFF.